The 22 T cell receptor beta chains given below trace back to one sample, sequenced in a study of shared clonotypes between healthy human individuals. TCRdb's copy holds only in-frame clones and misses some; the assay was immunoSEQ multiplex PCR. The sample includes 2 million to 2.5 million clones, 80% to 95% of them seen just once. The sample comprised naive CD4+ T cells from PBMCs. Subset here: CD45RA+ positively selected. The receptors here all came from a man between 18 and 35 years old in good health. Some clones in this sample may be carry-over from other donors' samples.

The V and J genes are TRBV7-3 and TRBJ1-1; D call uncertain. The CDR3 is made up of 14 amino acids. V was clipped by 3 bases and J by 4 bases, with 12 bases between them. CDR1 is SGHTA, CDR2 FQGTGA, per germline. The DNA of the CDR3 is TGTGCCAGCAGCTTCGGGCCCGCTAGCACTGAAGCTTTCTTT. Translated: CASSFGPASTEAFF.

V usage is TRBV4-2 and J usage is TRBJ2-3; 8 nucleotides agree with TRBD1. Germline trimming cut 4 bases from V and 4 bases from J; bases unmatched to any gene: 4. The CDR3 spans 14 residues. CDR1 and CDR2 from the germline V gene are LGHNA and YNFKEQ. The CDR3 DNA is TGTGCCAGCAGCCGCGGACAGGGTTCAGATACGCAGTATTTT. This sequence encodes CASSRGQGSDTQYF.

The count of this clone is one. This same CDR3 is encoded by further DNA sequences in the sample. The genes are TRBV7-3 and TRBJ2-5; weak D call: TRBD1 (5 bases). This CDR3 contains 13 residues. Germline V gene sequence: CDR1 SGHTA, CDR2 FQGTGA. Between the trimmed V and J ends, which lost 5 bases and 3 bases, there was a span of 10 bases. The CDR3 DNA reads TGTGCCAGCAGCCTTCTCAGGGAAGAGACCCAGTACTTC. It codes for CASSLLREETQYF.

This clone was seen a few times. Other DNA sequences in this sample translate to the same CDR3. The chain has TRBV2 and TRBJ1-1; D is undetermined. V lost 4 bases and J lost 0, with 9 bases in between. This CDR3 region has 14 residues. Germline CDR1 reads SNHLY; CDR2 reads FYNNEI. CDR3 in amino acids: CASSVRQLNTEAFF. In DNA, the CDR3 is TGTGCCAGCAGTGTGAGGCAGCTGAACACTGAAGCTTTCTTT.

This chain connects TRBV6-1 to TRBJ2-7, with 13 bases that match TRBD2. Trimming cost V 2 bases and J 4 bases; bases outside gene matches: 2. CDR1 MNHNS and CDR2 SASEGT come from the germline V gene. CDR3 length equals 15 residues. The CDR3 loop is CASSEQTSGRYEQYF. CDR3 DNA sequence: TGTGCCAGCAGTGAACAGACTAGCGGGAGGTACGAGCAGTACTTC.

This rearrangement joins TRBV21-1 to TRBJ2-7; the table's D call TRBD2 went unverified against the DNA. TRBV21-1 is shown as a pseudogene. CDR3 size: 16 residues. The CDR3 bases are TGTGCCAGCAGTAAAGCCGGCGGCGGTAGCTCCTACGAGCAGTACTTC. This gives the protein CASSKAGGGSSYEQYF.

To note about this clone: Other DNA sequences from this sample encode an identical CDR3 as well. The rearrangement joins TRBV7-2 to TRBJ2-7; a weak D match, TRBD2 (5 bases). The CDR3 contains 14 residues. Trimming removed 1 base at V and 2 bases at J, with 9 bases between. The germline V gene has CDR1 SGHTA and CDR2 FQGNSA. DNA of the CDR3: TGTGCCAGCAGCTTAGGACGAGGGCCCTACGAGCAGTACTTC. Translating it yields CASSLGRGPYEQYF. The full variable domain, with the rest looked up from reference TRBV7-2 and TRBJ2-7, is GAGVSQSPSNKVTEKGKDVELRCDPISGHTALYWYRQSLGQGLEFLIYFQGNSAPDKSGLPSDRFSAERTGGSVSTLTIQRTQQEDSAVYLCASSLGRGPYEQYFGPGTRLTVT.

The rearrangement joins TRBV5-4 to TRBJ2-5, with 9 bases matching TRBD1. The CDR3 is 15 residues long. Germline-derived CDR1 and CDR2 are SGHNT and YYREEE (reference sequence). With V trimmed by 4 bases and J by 5 bases, 9 bases remained unmatched. The CDR3 DNA sequence: TGTGCCAGCAGCGCTGGAGGGACAGGGTCGGAGACCCAGTACTTC. Protein sequence: CASSAGGTGSETQYF.

The chain is built from TRBV5-1 and TRBJ2-5, with D perhaps matching TRBD1 or TRBD2 (5 bases each). Gene TRBJ2-7 matches the end of the DNA better, so the J call may be wrong. CDR1 and CDR2 from the germline V gene are SGHRS and YFSETQ. This CDR3 comprises 16 residues. Written as DNA, the CDR3 is TGCGCCAGCAGCTTGGAGGCCTTTTCGGGGCCCTACGAGCAGTACTTC. This gives the protein CASSLEAFSGPYEQYF.

This chain uses TRBV28 with TRBJ2-1; D is ambiguous. Between the trimmed V and J ends, which lost 5 bases and 5 bases, there was a span of 10 bases. Germline CDR1 MDHEN, CDR2 SYDVKM. The CDR3 runs to 13 residues. The CDR3 loop reads CASSTPLNNEQFF. The CDR3, as DNA: TGTGCCAGCAGTACCCCCCTCAACAATGAGCAGTTCTTC.

For the CDR3, the DNA is TGTGCCTGGAGTTTCTACGAGGGGGGCTACGAGCAGTACTTC. Translation gives CAWSFYEGGYEQYF. The chain uses TRBV30 and TRBJ2-7, with D perhaps assigned TRBD1 or TRBD2 (6 bases each). Germline CDR1 and CDR2: GTSNPN and SVGIG (reference sequence). The CDR3 runs to 14 residues. V was pared by 2 bases and J by 3 bases, with 14 bases between.

The V call is TRBV7-3, the J call TRBJ2-2; no definite D call. This CDR3 has 14 amino acids. V was shortened by 1 base and J by 6 bases, with 9 bases between the two germline ends. Per the germline V gene, CDR1 is SGHTA and CDR2 is FQGTGA. CDR3 coding DNA: TGTGCCAGCAGCTTAAGCCCGACTGCCGGGGAGCTGTTTTTT. Translating gives CASSLSPTAGELFF. The full variable domain, its missing parts supplied by reference TRBV7-3 and TRBJ2-2, is GAGVSQTPSNKVTEKGKYVELRCDPISGHTALYWYRQSLGQGPEFLIYFQGTGAADDSGLPNDRFFAVRPEGSVSTLKIQRTERGDSAVYLCASSLSPTAGELFFGEGSRLTVL.

This chain uses TRBV5-1 with TRBJ1-2; D is possibly TRBD1 (6 bases). Trimming stripped 4 bases from V and 6 bases from J, with 19 bases between. This CDR3 is built from 15 residues. The germline CDR1 and CDR2 sequences are SGHRS and YFSETQ. CDR3 amino acids: CASSVEGQNGDGYTF. The CDR3 nucleotides read TGCGCCAGCAGCGTCGAGGGACAAAACGGGGATGGCTACACCTTC.

V is TRBV7-3 and J is TRBJ2-3; D is unclear. CDR3 length: 13 residues. CDR1 is SGHTA, CDR2 FQGTGA, per germline. Trimming removed 6 bases at V and 6 bases at J, with 13 bases between. CDR3: CASSVMGRDTQYF. CDR3 coding DNA: TGTGCCAGCAGTGTGATGGGCAGGGATACGCAGTATTTT.

The chain uses TRBV7-2 and TRBJ1-6; the D is unclear. Trimming stripped 4 bases from V and 13 bases from J, with 17 bases between. This CDR3 is built from 14 residues. Looked up from germline, CDR1 is SGHTA and CDR2 is FQGNSA. The CDR3: CASSSSGPVTPLHF. CDR3 DNA: TGTGCCAGCAGCTCCTCCGGGCCAGTAACGCCCCTCCACTTT.

The V gene is TRBV6-1, the J gene TRBJ2-3; D is possibly TRBD1 (5 bases). Trimming removed 7 bases at V and 6 bases at J, with 17 bases between. CDR1 and CDR2 from the germline V gene are MNHNS and SASEGT. This CDR3 is 14 amino acids long. The CDR3: CASTTDSLGDTQYF. CDR3 nucleotides: TGTGCCAGCACTACAGACAGTCTTGGCGATACGCAGTATTTT.

This chain uses TRBV15 with TRBJ2-2, with a weak D call TRBD1 (5 bases). With 2 bases removed from V and 9 bases from J, the gap between germline ends came to 13 bases. The CDR3 runs 14 residues. Germline values: CDR1 LNHNV, CDR2 YYDKDF (reference sequence). In nucleotides, the CDR3 is TGTGCCACCAGCAGATCTCAGGGCCACCGGGAGCTGTTTTTT. This sequence encodes CATSRSQGHRELFF.

The rearrangement links TRBV5-4 to TRBJ2-7, with D uncertain. Germline V gives CDR1 SGHNT, CDR2 YYREEE (reference sequence). The CDR3 loop spans 15 amino acids. V lost 0 bases and J 0 bases, leaving 10 bases between the germline ends. The CDR3: CASSLAGGYSYEQYF. The CDR3 DNA is TGTGCCAGCAGCTTGGCGGGCGGATACTCCTACGAGCAGTACTTC.

The rearrangement uses TRBV19 and TRBJ1-4, with 9 bases aligning to TRBD1. V dropped 7 bases and J dropped 7; count of bases not matched to a gene: 10. The CDR3 runs 15 residues. Germline lookup yields CDR1 LNHDA and CDR2 SQIVND (reference sequence). CDR3 sequence (DNA): TGTGCCAGTACCACTCGGACAGGGGAAGTTGAAAAACTGTTTTTT. Protein: CASTTRTGEVEKLFF.

The chain combines TRBV7-2 with TRBJ2-1; TRBD2 aligns across 9 bases. This CDR3 has 16 residues. V lost 0 bases, J lost 10 bases, and 10 bases stayed unmatched. CDR1 and CDR2 from the germline V gene are SGHTA and FQGNSA. CDR3 residues: CASSLASLAGFNEQFF. As DNA, the CDR3 is TGTGCCAGCAGCTTAGCAAGCCTAGCGGGATTCAACGAGCAGTTCTTC.

V and J are TRBV28 and TRBJ1-6; D is perhaps TRBD1 (5 bases). From germline, CDR1 is MDHEN and CDR2 SYDVKM. The V end was cut by 6 bases, the J end by 0 bases, with 15 bases between. This CDR3 region has 17 residues. CDR3 amino acids: CASSPGGGSSYNSPLHF. The CDR3 bases are TGTGCCAGCAGCCCGGGCGGGGGAAGCTCCTATAATTCACCCCTCCACTTT.

The chain joins TRBV5-6 to TRBJ2-1, with D possibly called TRBD1 or TRBD2 (5 bases each). With 4 bases removed from V and 4 bases from J, the gap between germline ends came to 12 bases. This CDR3 spans 14 amino acids. Germline V gene sequence: CDR1 SGHDT, CDR2 YYEEEE. The CDR3 DNA reads as TGTGCCAGCAGCCCGGGGCCAAGATACAATGAGCAGTTCTTC. Amino acid sequence: CASSPGPRYNEQFF.